This T cell receptor beta chain was sequenced for a study of beta chain features in type 1 diabetes. Broader study findings: In all four CD4+ subsets, TCRB CDR3 length was significantly, moderately reduced in type 1 diabetes. HLA effects on TCRB rearrangement stayed unresolved here.

It was via CD45RO/CCR7/CD25/CD127/CD95/CD27 that CD4+ naive, central memory, regulatory and stem cell-like memory cells were sorted. Regarding this clone: Antigen specificity is unknown.

Sequenced material consisted of expressed TCRB transcripts (all of the isolated RNA was reverse transcribed). Sequencing was performed with immunoSEQ multiplex PCR; in TCRdb, only in-frame clones are kept and a portion is missing. This sample has almost 350,000 clones, with under 8.5% found just once. The V and J ends lost 6 bases and 3 bases respectively, with 11 bases between them. This CDR3 has 13 amino acids. Germline assignment: CDR1 MNHEY and CDR2 SVGAGI. Input material: central memory CD4+ T cells from blood. This rearrangement joins TRBV6-5 to TRBJ2-5; D not resolved. This receptor was taken from a woman between 18 and 29 years old in good health. The CDR3 DNA sequence: TGTGCCAGCAGAAGAGATTACAAAGAGACCCAGTACTTC. This codes for CASRRDYKETQYF.